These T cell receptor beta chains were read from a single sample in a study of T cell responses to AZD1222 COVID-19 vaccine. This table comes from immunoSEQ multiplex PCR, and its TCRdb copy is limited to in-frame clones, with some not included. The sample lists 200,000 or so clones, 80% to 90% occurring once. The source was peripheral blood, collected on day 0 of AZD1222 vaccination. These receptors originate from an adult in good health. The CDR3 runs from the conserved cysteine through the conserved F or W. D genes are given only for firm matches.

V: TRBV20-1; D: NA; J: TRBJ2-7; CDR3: CSASGTGRNEQYF; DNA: TGCAGTGCTAGTGGTACAGGGCGCAACGAGCAGTACTTC
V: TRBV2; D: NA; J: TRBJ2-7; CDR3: CASSEMGASTYEQYF; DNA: TGTGCCAGCAGTGAAATGGGGGCCTCTACCTACGAGCAGTACTTC
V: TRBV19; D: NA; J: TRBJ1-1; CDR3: CASSIPVGGQRTKAFF; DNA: TGTGCCAGTAGTATACCCGTGGGTGGCCAGCGGACTAAAGCTTTCTTT
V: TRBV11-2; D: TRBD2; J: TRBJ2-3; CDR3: CASSYGLAGPTDTQYF; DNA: TGTGCCAGCAGCTACGGACTAGCGGGACCCACAGATACGCAGTATTTT
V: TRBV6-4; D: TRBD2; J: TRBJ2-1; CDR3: CASSPTSGGADEQFF; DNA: TGTGCCAGCAGTCCAACTAGCGGGGGGGCCGATGAGCAGTTCTTC
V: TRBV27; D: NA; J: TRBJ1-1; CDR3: CASSLDGQPEAFF; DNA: TGTGCCAGCAGTTTAGACGGACAGCCTGAAGCTTTCTTT
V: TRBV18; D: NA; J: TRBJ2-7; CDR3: CASSPITRTQPYEQYF; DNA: TGTGCCAGCTCACCTATTACCAGGACCCAGCCCTACGAGCAGTACTTC
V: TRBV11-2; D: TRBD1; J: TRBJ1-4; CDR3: CASSLGTGAEKLFF; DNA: TGTGCCAGCAGCCTAGGGACAGGGGCTGAAAAACTGTTTTTT
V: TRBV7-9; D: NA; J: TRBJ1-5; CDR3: CASGRLNSNQPQHF; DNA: TGTGCCAGCGGACGGCTGAATAGCAATCAGCCCCAGCATTTT
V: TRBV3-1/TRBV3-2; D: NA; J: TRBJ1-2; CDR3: CASSLGTANYGYTF; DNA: TGTGCCAGCAGCCTCGGGACTGCTAACTATGGCTACACCTTC
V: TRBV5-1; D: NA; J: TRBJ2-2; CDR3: CASSPGAGATTGELFF; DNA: TGCGCCAGCAGCCCGGGTGCAGGGGCTACCACCGGGGAGCTGTTTTTT